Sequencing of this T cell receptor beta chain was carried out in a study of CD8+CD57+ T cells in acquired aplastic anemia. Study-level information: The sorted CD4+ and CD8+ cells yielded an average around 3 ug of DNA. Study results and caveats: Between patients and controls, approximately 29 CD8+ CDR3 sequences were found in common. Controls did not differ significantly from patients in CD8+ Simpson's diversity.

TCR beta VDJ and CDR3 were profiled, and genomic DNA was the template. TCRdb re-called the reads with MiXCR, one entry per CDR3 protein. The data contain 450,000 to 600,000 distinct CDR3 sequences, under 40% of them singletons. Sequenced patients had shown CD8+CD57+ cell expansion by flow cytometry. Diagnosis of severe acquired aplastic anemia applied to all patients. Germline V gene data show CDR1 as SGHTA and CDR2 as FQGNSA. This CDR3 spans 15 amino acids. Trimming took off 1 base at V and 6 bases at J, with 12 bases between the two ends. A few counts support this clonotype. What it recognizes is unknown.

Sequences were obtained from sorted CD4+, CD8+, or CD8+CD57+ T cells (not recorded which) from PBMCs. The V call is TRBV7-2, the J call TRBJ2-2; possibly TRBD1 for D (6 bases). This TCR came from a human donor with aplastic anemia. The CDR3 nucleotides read TGTGCCAGCAGCTTAGTAGGGGGAAGGGCCGGGGAGCTGTTTTTT. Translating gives CASSLVGGRAGELFF.